Following are 26 T cell receptor beta chains from one sample sequenced in a study of blood T cells in healthy people across ages. A second PCR of roughly 7 to 11 cycles used a sample-barcoded 5' primer and a J-beta primer mix. In TCRdb, the 5' RACE reads were re-called with MiXCR into one record per CDR3 protein. The data show 600,000 to 1,000,000 distinct CDR3 sequences, about 62% seen once. The source material was blood. The source of these receptors is a man younger than 45 in good health.

The chain recombines TRBV6-1 with TRBJ2-5; D may match TRBD1 or TRBD2 (5 bases each). TRBJ2-7 matches the DNA end more closely, so the J call is doubtful. This CDR3 region has 14 residues. CDR1 and CDR2 (germline): MNHNS, SASEGT. Here the CDR3 reads CASRDPPGTDEQYF. As DNA, the CDR3 is TGTGCCAGCAGGGATCCCCCGGGGACGGACGAGCAGTACTTC.

This rearrangement joins TRBV28 to TRBJ2-5; D not resolved. Trimming stripped 2 bases from V and 2 bases from J, with 12 bases between. This CDR3 region has 15 residues. Germline CDR1 and CDR2: MDHEN and SYDVKM. The CDR3 coding sequence is TGTGCCAGCAGTTTAAGCCCCCTGGGGCAAGAGACCCAGTACTTC. Protein: CASSLSPLGQETQYF. Using reference TRBV28 and TRBJ2-5 for the parts outside the CDR3, the full variable domain is DVKVTQSSRYLVKRTGEKVFLECVQDMDHENMFWYRQDPGLGLRLIYFSYDVKMKEKGDIPEGYSVSREKKERFSLILESASTNQTSMYLCASSLSPLGQETQYFGPGTRLLVL.

V and J are TRBV7-9 and TRBJ1-2; D unclear. V lost 4 bases and J lost 6, with 15 bases in between. Germline assignment: CDR1 SEHNR and CDR2 FQNEAQ (reference sequence). The CDR3 contains 14 residues. DNA for the CDR3: TGTGCCAGCAGCTCGGGAGAGCCCCTGGATGGCTACACCTTC. Translation: CASSSGEPLDGYTF. The variable domain in full, completed from reference TRBV7-9 and TRBJ1-2, reads DTGVSQNPRHKITKRGQNVTFRCDPISEHNRLYWYRQTLGQGPEFLTYFQNEAQLEKSRLLSDRFSAERPKGSFSTLEIQRTEQGDSAMYLCASSSGEPLDGYTFGSGTRLTVV.

The V call is TRBV10-3, the J call TRBJ2-7; 8 bases are a match to TRBD2. V shed 8 bases, J shed 6 bases, and the junction held 6 bases outside the gene matches. The length of the CDR3 is 12 residues. The germline gives CDR1 ENHRY, CDR2 SYGVKD. The CDR3 reads CAIGTREGEQYF. The CDR3 coding sequence is TGTGCCATCGGGACCCGGGAGGGCGAGCAGTACTTC.

V usage is TRBV20-1 and J usage is TRBJ1-3; D gene unclear. CDR3 length: 16 residues. V gave up 0 bases and J gave up 4 bases, with 16 bases separating them. The germline gives CDR1 DFQATT, CDR2 SNEGSKA (reference sequence). The CDR3 is CSAREGAGLRGNTIYF. The DNA of the CDR3 is TGCAGTGCTAGAGAGGGAGCCGGCCTTAGAGGAAACACCATATATTTT.

The rearrangement uses TRBV12-3 or TRBV12-4 and TRBJ2-7; 8 bases fit TRBD1. The V gene end was trimmed by 1 base and the J gene end by 2 bases; junction bases not matched to a gene: 4. The CDR3 runs to 15 residues. The CDR3 sequence is CASSLGTGKAYEQYF. Written as DNA, the CDR3 is TGTGCCAGCAGTTTAGGGACAGGGAAGGCCTACGAGCAGTACTTC.

V is TRBV20-1 and J is TRBJ2-1; TRBD2 matches 14 bases. Germline-derived CDR1 and CDR2 are DFQATT and SNEGSKA (reference sequence). Unmatched junction bases numbered 13, after V lost 5 bases and J lost 10 bases. The CDR3 sequence is 16 residues long. The CDR3 region is CSASSRLAGGVIEQFF. CDR3 nucleotide sequence: TGCAGTGCTTCCTCCAGACTAGCGGGAGGGGTGATCGAGCAGTTCTTC.

This clonotype was counted a single time. V gene TRBV20-1 combines with J gene TRBJ2-7; maybe TRBD2 (6 bases). From germline, CDR1 is DFQATT and CDR2 SNEGSKA (reference sequence). V was shortened by 6 bases and J by 0 bases, with 21 bases between the two germline ends. The CDR3 runs 16 residues. CDR3 DNA: TGCAGTGCCCCGGGTTCAGCGGCGGGGATCTCCTACGAGCAGTACTTC. Its translation: CSAPGSAAGISYEQYF.

The rearrangement uses TRBV7-9 and TRBJ1-1, with D hard to call. This CDR3 is built from 13 residues. V was clipped by 3 bases and J by 6 bases, with 11 bases between them. Germline CDR1 is SEHNR and CDR2 is FQNEAQ (reference sequence). In DNA, the CDR3 is TGTGCCAGCAGCTTTTGGAGGGATCCTGAAGCTTTCTTT. Protein: CASSFWRDPEAFF.

The genes are TRBV20-1 and TRBJ2-1, with 7 bases identical to TRBD2. The V segment lost 3 bases and the J segment 1 base; nucleotides outside the gene matches: 12. Germline CDR1 DFQATT, CDR2 SNEGSKA (reference sequence). CDR3 length equals 17 residues. CDR3 sequence (DNA): TGCAGTGCTAGGAGGCTAGCGGACGGACCTTCCTACAATGAGCAGTTCTTC. This gives the protein CSARRLADGPSYNEQFF.

Note on this clonotype: Sequence at one end of the junction differs from germline and may be a read error. V is TRBV20-1 and J is TRBJ2-3; D may be TRBD2 (6 bases). The CDR3 has 12 amino acids. Germline-derived CDR1 and CDR2 are DFQATT and SNEGSKA (reference sequence). CDR3 nucleotide sequence: TGTAGTGTCCCGACTAGTGCAGATACGCAGTATTTT. Protein product: CSVPTSADTQYF.

The chain recombines TRBV20-1 with TRBJ2-5; 10 positions agree with TRBD1. Germline V gene sequence: CDR1 DFQATT, CDR2 SNEGSKA (reference sequence). Losses at the gene ends were 1 base for V and 11 bases for J; bases not matched to a gene: 22. This CDR3 is built from 18 residues. DNA for the CDR3: TGCAGTGCTAGAGCCCGGTTCATAGGGACAGGGGTTGAGGAAGAGCAGTACTTC. It codes for CSARARFIGTGVEEEQYF.

The chain employs TRBV12-5 and TRBJ1-6; maybe TRBD1 (6 bases). The CDR3 spans 15 residues. Germline CDR1 and CDR2: LGHNT and FRNRAP. With 6 bases removed from V and 7 bases from J, the gap between germline ends came to 16 bases. The CDR3 loop is CASGVDSGQNSPLHF. The DNA of the CDR3 is TGTGCTAGTGGAGTGGACAGTGGCCAAAATTCACCCCTCCACTTT.

The CDR3 region has the DNA TGCAGTGCTAGAGATGAACAGGGACTACTCAATGAGCAGTACTTC. Translated, it gives CSARDEQGLLNEQYF. The genes are TRBV20-1 and TRBJ2-1; tentatively, D is TRBD2 (7 bases). Gene TRBJ2-7 matches the end of the DNA better, so the J call may be wrong. This CDR3 is built from 15 residues. The germline CDR1 and CDR2 sequences are DFQATT and SNEGSKA (reference sequence).

The rearrangement uses TRBV20-1 and TRBJ1-2; D is perhaps TRBD1 (6 bases). The CDR3 consists of 13 residues. Germline CDR1 is DFQATT and CDR2 is SNEGSKA (reference sequence). V was pared by 6 bases and J by 8 bases, with 19 bases between. For the CDR3, the DNA is TGCAGTGCGGAATACGGGACAAACCAAGGCTACACCTTC. The encoded protein is CSAEYGTNQGYTF.

The J gene is TRBJ2-1, the V gene TRBV7-9; no reliable D call. V was pared by 6 bases and J by 12 bases, with 24 bases between. The CDR3 is 15 residues long. Germline V gene sequence: CDR1 SEHNR, CDR2 FQNEAQ (reference sequence). CDR3 sequence reads: CASRATPTRWEAQFF. The CDR3 DNA follows: TGTGCCAGCAGGGCCACCCCCACCAGGTGGGAAGCGCAGTTCTTC. The entire variable domain, with the rest obtained from reference TRBV7-9 and TRBJ2-1, is as follows: DTGVSQNPRHKITKRGQNVTFRCDPISEHNRLYWYRQTLGQGPEFLTYFQNEAQLEKSRLLSDRFSAERPKGSFSTLEIQRTEQGDSAMYLCASRATPTRWEAQFFGPGTRLTVL.

This clonotype was counted between two and nine times. V and J are TRBV7-2 and TRBJ2-2; TRBD1 aligns across 8 bases. CDR1 is SGHTA, CDR2 FQGNSA, per germline. The ends lost 7 bases at V and 6 bases at J; junction bases unmatched: 4. The CDR3 length is 13 residues. The CDR3, as DNA: TGTGCCAGCAACGACAGGGGAGCCGGGGAGCTGTTTTTT. This gives the protein CASNDRGAGELFF.

The chain couples TRBV20-1 to TRBJ2-6; D not resolved. Germline values: CDR1 DFQATT, CDR2 SNEGSKA (reference sequence). The V end was cut by 3 bases, the J end by 2 bases, with 5 bases between. CDR3 length: 13 amino acids. CDR3 sequence (DNA): TGCAGTGCTAGCCTCCCTGGGGCCAACGTCCTGACTTTC. It codes for CSASLPGANVLTF.

This clonotype was observed a handful of times. V is TRBV12-5 and J is TRBJ1-2, with D possibly TRBD1 on 6 matching bases. The V end lost 0 bases, the J end lost 0 bases, and 29 bases lay between the germline ends. Germline CDR1 is LGHNT and CDR2 is FRNRAP. This CDR3 region has 22 residues. The CDR3 sequence is CASGLVPNLQQRGQFSNYGYTF. CDR3 in DNA: TGTGCTAGTGGTTTGGTACCGAATCTCCAACAAAGGGGACAATTTTCTAACTATGGCTACACCTTC.

V gene TRBV12-3 or TRBV12-4 combines with J gene TRBJ2-1; 7 bases map to TRBD2. The CDR3 length is 17 residues. V was pared by 1 base and J by 4 bases, with 10 bases of the junction left unmatched. Written as DNA, the CDR3 is TGTGCCAGCAGTTTAGAACGGACGGCGGGAGTGTACAATGAGCAGTTCTTC. It translates to CASSLERTAGVYNEQFF.

This chain links TRBV20-1 with TRBJ2-1, with unresolved D. Trimming took off 6 bases at V and 7 bases at J, with 10 bases between the two ends. There are 11 residues in the CDR3. The germline V gene encodes CDR1 DFQATT and CDR2 SNEGSKA (reference sequence). The CDR3 region is CSAAIANEQFF. The CDR3 bases are TGCAGTGCCGCTATAGCAAATGAGCAGTTCTTC.

The V gene is TRBV10-3, the J gene TRBJ2-7; a possible D gene is TRBD2 (7 bases). The V end was cut by 3 bases, the J end by 0 bases, with 15 bases between. There are 16 residues in the CDR3. Germline assignment: CDR1 ENHRY and CDR2 SYGVKD. The CDR3 region has the DNA TGTGCCATCAGTGACATCGGGGGGCGAAGCTCCTACGAGCAGTACTTC. Amino acids: CAISDIGGRSSYEQYF.

The gene calls are TRBV6-6 and TRBJ2-5; D may be TRBD1 or TRBD2 (5 bases each). CDR3 length: 12 residues. Between the trimmed V and J ends, which lost 2 bases and 5 bases, there was a span of 6 bases. Germline-derived CDR1 and CDR2 are MNHNY and SVGAGI (reference sequence). The CDR3 nucleotides read TGTGCCAGCAGTTACGAGGGGGAGACCCAGTACTTC. Its translation is CASSYEGETQYF.

The V gene is TRBV12-3 or TRBV12-4, the J gene TRBJ2-3, with D unresolved. V was shortened by 7 bases and J by 2 bases, with 7 bases between the two germline ends. The CDR3 consists of 12 residues. The CDR3 loop reads CASTGTTDTQYF. Written as DNA, the CDR3 is TGTGCCAGCACCGGCACCACAGATACGCAGTATTTT.

J is TRBJ2-1 and V is TRBV6-2 or TRBV6-3, with D unclear. CDR1 MNHEY and CDR2 SVGEGT come from the germline V gene. V was pared by 5 bases and J by 9 bases, with 8 bases between. The CDR3 runs 11 residues. As DNA, the CDR3 is TGTGCCAGCAGTATCGGACCTGAGCAGTTCTTC. Protein product: CASSIGPEQFF.

The CDR3 is CAISGGLTDTQYF. CDR3 bases: TGTGCCATCAGCGGGGGGCTGACAGATACGCAGTATTTT. V is TRBV10-3 and J is TRBJ2-3; D is possibly TRBD2 (7 bases). The CDR3 consists of 13 residues. Deletions cut 6 bases from V and 3 bases from J, with 10 bases between. In germline, CDR1 is ENHRY, CDR2 SYGVKD.